This T cell receptor beta chain was found in a study of shared T cell receptors in the human thymus. Clones were read by immunoSEQ multiplex PCR, and TCRdb kept only the in-frame ones, dropping some. The table includes just under 550,000 clones, approximately 80% detected once. This CDR3 is built from 14 residues. Germline CDR1 is MNHEY and CDR2 is SVGAGI. The V and J ends lost 2 bases and 1 base respectively, with 8 bases between them. This same sample was also part of a study on human thymus T cells. From that second work: The thymus tissue came from resections taken during corrective heart surgery. What related research reported was that thymic repertoires overlapped highly among unrelated individuals.

The sequencing sample was made of thymocytes. The receptor was derived from a boy under two years old with a congenital heart defect. This chain connects TRBV6-5 to TRBJ1-1, with D perhaps TRBD1 (5 bases). CDR3 sequence (DNA): TGTGCCAGCAGTTACGACAGCTGGAACACTGAAGCTTTCTTT. Encoded protein: CASSYDSWNTEAFF.